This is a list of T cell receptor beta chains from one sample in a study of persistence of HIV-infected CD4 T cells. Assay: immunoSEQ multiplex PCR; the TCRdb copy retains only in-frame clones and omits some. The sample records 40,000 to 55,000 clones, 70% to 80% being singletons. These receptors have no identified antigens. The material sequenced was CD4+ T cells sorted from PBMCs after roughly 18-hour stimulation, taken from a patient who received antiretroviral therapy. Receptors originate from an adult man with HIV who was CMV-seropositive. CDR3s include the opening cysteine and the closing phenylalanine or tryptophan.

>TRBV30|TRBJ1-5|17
CAWSGSKTGGKDQPQHF
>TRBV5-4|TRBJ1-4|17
CASSLGTGGASNEKLFF
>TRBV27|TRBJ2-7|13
CASSRQGSYEQYF
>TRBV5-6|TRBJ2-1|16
CASSSQFLGSYNEQFF
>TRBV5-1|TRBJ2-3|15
CASSQTSGSSDTQYF
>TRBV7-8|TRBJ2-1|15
CASSFDGSSYNEQFF
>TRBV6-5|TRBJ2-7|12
CASRLRQGEQYF
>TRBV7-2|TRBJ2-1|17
CASSLIRTPDSYNEQFF
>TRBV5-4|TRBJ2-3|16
CASSLATSGAGDTQYF
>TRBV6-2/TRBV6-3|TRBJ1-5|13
CASSLDRDQPQHF
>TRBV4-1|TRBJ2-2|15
CASRVTSANTGELFF
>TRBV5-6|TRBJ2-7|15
CASSFVGQVSYEQYF
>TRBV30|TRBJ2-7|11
CAWSVMWEQYF
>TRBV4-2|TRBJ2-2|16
CASSQESRGATGELFF
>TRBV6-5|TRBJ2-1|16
CASSYRRAGFYNEQFF
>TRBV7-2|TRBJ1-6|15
CASSLVGGSPSPLHF
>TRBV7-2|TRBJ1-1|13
CASSLDTNTEAFF
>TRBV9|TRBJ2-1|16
CASSPRGAGGLNEQFF
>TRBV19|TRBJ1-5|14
CASSRGWAGQPQHF
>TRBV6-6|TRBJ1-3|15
CASSTGQVVGNTIYF
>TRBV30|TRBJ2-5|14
CAWRRQGGQETQYF
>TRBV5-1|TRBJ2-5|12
CASSLARETQYF
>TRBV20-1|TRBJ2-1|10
CSALGNEQFF
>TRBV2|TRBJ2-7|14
CASTKQGAGYEQYF
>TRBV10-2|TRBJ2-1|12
CASSRTDNEQFF
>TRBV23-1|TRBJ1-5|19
CASSHSPPRTAHSNQPQHF
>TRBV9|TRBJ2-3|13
CASSVFSTDTQYF
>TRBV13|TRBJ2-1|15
CASSLPGSAYNEQFF
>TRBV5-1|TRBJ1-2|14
CASSEAGRDYGYTF
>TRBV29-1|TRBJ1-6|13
CSVRTGEGSPLHF
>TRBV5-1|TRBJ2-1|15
CASSLDYGRQNEQFF
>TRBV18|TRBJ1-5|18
CASSPTKGLGLSNQPQHF
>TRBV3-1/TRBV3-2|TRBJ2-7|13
CASSPLASYEQYF
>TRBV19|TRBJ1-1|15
CASSPTGDRATESFF
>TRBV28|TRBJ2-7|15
CASSVGLAGVGEQYF
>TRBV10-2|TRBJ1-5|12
CASSESRQPQHF
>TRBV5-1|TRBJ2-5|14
CASSLGQELIAQYF
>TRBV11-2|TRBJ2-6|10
CASSFDVLTF
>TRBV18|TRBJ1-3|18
CASSPIDRQRVSGNTIYF
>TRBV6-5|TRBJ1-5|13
CASSAQREQPQHF